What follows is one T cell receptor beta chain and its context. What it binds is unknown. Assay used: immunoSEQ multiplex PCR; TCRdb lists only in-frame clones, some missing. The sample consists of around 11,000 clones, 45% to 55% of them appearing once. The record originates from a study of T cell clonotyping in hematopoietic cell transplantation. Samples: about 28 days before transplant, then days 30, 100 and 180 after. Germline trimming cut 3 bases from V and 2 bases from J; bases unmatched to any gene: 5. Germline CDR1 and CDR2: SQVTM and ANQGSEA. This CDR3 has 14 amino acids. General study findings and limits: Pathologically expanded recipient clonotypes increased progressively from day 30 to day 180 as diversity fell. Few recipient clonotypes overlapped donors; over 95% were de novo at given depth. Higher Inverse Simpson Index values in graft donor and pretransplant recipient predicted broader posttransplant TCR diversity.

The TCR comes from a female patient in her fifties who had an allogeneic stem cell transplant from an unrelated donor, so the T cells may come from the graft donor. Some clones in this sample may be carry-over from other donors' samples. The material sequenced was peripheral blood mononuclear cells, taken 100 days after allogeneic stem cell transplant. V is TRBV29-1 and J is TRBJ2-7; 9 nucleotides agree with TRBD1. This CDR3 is CSVDGGQGPYEQYF. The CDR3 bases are TGCAGCGTTGACGGGGGACAGGGTCCCTACGAGCAGTACTTC.